This TCR beta chain was found in a study of vaccination and CD4 T cells after COVID-19. Study information: In the convalescent cohort, there were six males and four females, two of them Hispanic. Post-vaccination specimens were collected at a median of approximately 72 days following dose two (range 14 to 241). Overlapping SARS-CoV-2, HCoV-NL63, HCoV-OC43 and HCoV-229E spike peptides stimulated the cells.

The treatment denotes: approximately 10-day PBMC culture with coronavirus spike peptide pools or control peptides (ViraFEST assay). Sequenced with the Oncomine TCR Beta short-read assay was DNA taken from cultured CD4+ T cells. Scientists extracted genomic DNA from CD4+ T cells grown in culture. TCRdb reprocessed the PCR reads with MiXCR, giving one entry per CDR3 protein. The sample holds about 16,000 distinct CDR3 sequences, less than 40% seen once. A remark on this clonotype: Its antigen is not known.

Trimming cost V 4 bases and J 0 bases, with 7 bases left between them. The CDR3 spans 15 residues. Sequenced here: CD4+ T cells from blood, cultured in vitro, sampled before SARS-CoV-2 vaccination. The sequence derives from a human donor who received a COVID-19 vaccine. V usage is TRBV12-3 or TRBV12-4 and J usage is TRBJ1-6, with D unresolved. In nucleotides, the CDR3 is TGTGCCAGCAGTTCGGGAAGCTCCTATAATTCACCCCTCCACTTT. This translates into CASSSGSSYNSPLHF.